This entry features one T cell receptor (beta chain) sequence. Antigen unknown. The V end was cut by 1 base, the J end by 0 bases, with 15 bases between. The CDR3 runs to 17 residues. CDR1 MNHEY and CDR2 SMNVEV come from the germline V gene (reference sequence). This record belongs to a study of shared clonotypes between healthy human individuals. In the original processing: Junction-only immunoSEQ sequences carried no quality scores, so filtering differed. Method: immunoSEQ multiplex PCR; TCRdb's copy keeps in-frame clones and lacks some. The DNA was the basis for D and trimming; V, J and clone size are from that table. The sample yields 2.5 million or so clones, approximately 90% seen once. Regarding the study as a whole: Clonotypes which were not shared had lower generation probabilities than clonotypes that all four donors shared. Rarefaction demonstrated incomplete sorted-subset sequencing despite large depth.

The sequenced material came from naive CD4+ T cells sorted from blood. Subset specified: CD45RA+ positively selected. The chain combines TRBV27 with TRBJ1-1; no clear D. This sequence was found in a man aged 18 to 29 in good health. CDR3 residues: CASSLYSVNLMNTEAFF. The CDR3 coding sequence is TGTGCCAGCAGTTTATATAGTGTCAACCTAATGAACACTGAAGCTTTCTTT.